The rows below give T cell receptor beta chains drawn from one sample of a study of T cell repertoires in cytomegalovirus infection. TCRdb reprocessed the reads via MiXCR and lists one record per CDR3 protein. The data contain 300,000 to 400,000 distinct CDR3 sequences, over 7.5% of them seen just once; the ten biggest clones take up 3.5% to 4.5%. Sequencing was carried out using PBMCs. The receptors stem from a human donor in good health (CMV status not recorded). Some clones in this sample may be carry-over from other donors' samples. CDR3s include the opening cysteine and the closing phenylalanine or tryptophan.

CDR3 protein: CASRPRRRTEAFF; V gene: TRBV28; J gene: TRBJ1-1
CDR3 protein: CASSEFLGGVGNQPQHF; V gene: TRBV6-1; J gene: TRBJ1-5
CDR3 protein: CASSFAFSYEQYF; V gene: TRBV12-3/TRBV12-4; J gene: TRBJ2-7
CDR3 protein: CASSLPTSGGYEQFF; V gene: TRBV7-9; J gene: TRBJ2-1
CDR3 protein: CASSLPKGVNKNIQYF; V gene: TRBV19; J gene: TRBJ2-4
CDR3 protein: CAWTRGNYGYTF; V gene: TRBV30; J gene: TRBJ1-2
CDR3 protein: CASSPRTVQNEKLFF; V gene: TRBV7-2; J gene: TRBJ1-4
CDR3 protein: CASSLGGGPGEPQHF; V gene: TRBV7-2; J gene: TRBJ1-5
CDR3 protein: CASTEDIPNGGYTF; V gene: TRBV28; J gene: TRBJ1-2
CDR3 protein: CASARGYEQYF; V gene: TRBV7-4; J gene: TRBJ2-7
CDR3 protein: CASRQTGSNQPQHF; V gene: TRBV25-1; J gene: TRBJ1-5
CDR3 protein: CASRQNGQGYGLNEKLFF; V gene: TRBV12-3/TRBV12-4; J gene: TRBJ1-4
CDR3 protein: CASSPKDRNTEAFF; V gene: TRBV4-3; J gene: TRBJ1-1
CDR3 protein: CASSSWDRNTGELFF; V gene: TRBV7-8; J gene: TRBJ2-2
CDR3 protein: CSPIQGTDTQYF; V gene: TRBV29-1; J gene: TRBJ2-3
CDR3 protein: CAISPGLLRGGELFF; V gene: TRBV10-3; J gene: TRBJ2-2
CDR3 protein: CASGLQGRETQYF; V gene: TRBV12-3/TRBV12-4; J gene: TRBJ2-5
CDR3 protein: CASSQVGPQHF; V gene: TRBV7-2; J gene: TRBJ1-5
CDR3 protein: CASSLLWPRGELFF; V gene: TRBV7-3; J gene: TRBJ2-2
CDR3 protein: CASSRSGRSLEQYF; V gene: TRBV6-1; J gene: TRBJ2-7